This is a list of T cell receptor beta chains from one sample in a study of shared clonotypes between healthy human individuals. Sequencing used immunoSEQ multiplex PCR; TCRdb keeps in-frame clones, though not all of them. The sample lists about 710,000 clones; roughly two thirds were seen once. The sample was memory CD4+ T cells sorted from blood. Source of these receptors: a woman aged 30 to 39 in good health. CDR3s include the opening cysteine and the closing phenylalanine or tryptophan. Fields, in order: V gene, J gene, D gene, clone size, CDR3 DNA, CDR3 protein. A D gene is named only where the DNA matches it firmly. Size is stated for part of the rows, as once, few or many counts, or as a class when the clone is expanded.

TRBV2	TRBJ2-4	TRBD2	NA	TGTGCCAGCAGGCAGACTAGCGGGGGCAAAAACATTCAGTACTTC	CASRQTSGGKNIQYF
TRBV28	TRBJ1-1	NA	few	TGTGCCAGCAGTAGGTATCCAGGGCCGGCGAACACTGAAGCTTTCTTT	CASSRYPGPANTEAFF
TRBV7-9	TRBJ2-1	TRBD2	NA	TGTGCCAGCAGCTTACAGGGACTAGCGAGGTTCTTC	CASSLQGLARFF
TRBV19	TRBJ2-3	NA	NA	TGTGCCAGTAGTTATTCTCGGGATCCGACAGATACGCAGTATTTT	CASSYSRDPTDTQYF
TRBV28	TRBJ1-2	TRBD1	NA	TGTGCCAGCAATGGACAGGGGTATGGCTACACCTTC	CASNGQGYGYTF
TRBV19	TRBJ1-5	NA	many	TGTGCCACTAGAGGACTCCATAGCAATCAGCCCCAGCATTTT	CATRGLHSNQPQHF
TRBV5-1	TRBJ2-5	TRBD2	NA	TGCGCCAGCAGCTTTATAGCGGGCGGATTGGAGGAGACCCAGTACTTC	CASSFIAGGLEETQYF
TRBV6-4	TRBJ1-1	NA	NA	TGTGCCAGCAGTGACGATTGGGGGAGTGAAGCTTTCTTT	CASSDDWGSEAFF
TRBV5-1	TRBJ2-1	NA	NA	TGCGCCAGCAGCTTGGGGGCTAGCGCCTACAATGAGCAGTTCTTC	CASSLGASAYNEQFF
TRBV6-1	TRBJ2-5	NA	NA	TGTGCCAGCAGCGTTGGGACAAAAAGGGAGACCCAGTACTTC	CASSVGTKRETQYF
TRBV9	TRBJ1-4	NA	few	TGTGCCAGCAGCGTAGTACCCGGGCTTGATGAAAAACTGTTTTTT	CASSVVPGLDEKLFF
TRBV19	TRBJ1-2	NA	NA	TGTGCCACCTCAGAATCGAACTACGCCATGGGCTACACCTTC	CATSESNYAMGYTF
TRBV10-3	TRBJ2-1	TRBD2	few	TGTGCCATCATGGCCAGCGGGAGAGGCGGCAATGAGCAGTTCTTC	CAIMASGRGGNEQFF
TRBV23-1	TRBJ1-2	TRBD1	NA	TGCGCCAGCAGTCCCACCGGGACAGGACCCTATGGCTACACCTTC	CASSPTGTGPYGYTF
TRBV20-1	TRBJ1-2	NA	NA	TGCAGTGCTACTGAACCCTATGGCTACACCTTC	CSATEPYGYTF
TRBV28	TRBJ2-5	TRBD1	once	TGTGCCAGCGCAAAAGGACCGGGACAGCAAGAGACCCAGTACTTC	CASAKGPGQQETQYF
TRBV7-6	TRBJ2-7	TRBD2	NA	TGTGCCAGCAGCCACGGACTAGCGGGAACCTACGAGCAGTACTTC	CASSHGLAGTYEQYF
TRBV28	TRBJ2-1	NA	NA	TGTGCCAGCCCTCCCGGATCAGGCACCTACAATGAGCAGTTCTTC	CASPPGSGTYNEQFF
TRBV19	TRBJ1-2	NA	many	TGTGCCAGTAGTATAGACAGGGACTATGGCTACACCTTC	CASSIDRDYGYTF
TRBV9	TRBJ2-1	TRBD2	NA	TGTGCCAGCAGCGTAGCTATTTCGGGTTTTGGGGGGGTCTACAATGAGCAGTTCTTC	CASSVAISGFGGVYNEQFF